This T cell receptor (beta chain) derives from a study of T-cell reconstitution after alpha-beta-depleted transplantation in children. Study-wide results and caveats: Expanded graft clones numbering several hundred reportedly gave rise to alpha-beta T cells about two months after transplant. T-cell counts and diversity were attributed mostly to newly produced T cells one year after transplant.

As to this clonotype: Its cognate antigen is unknown.

The library targeted TCRbeta and was prepared with unique molecular identifiers. Via MiXCR, TCRdb re-called the PCR reads, giving one row per CDR3 protein. The sample has about 200,000 distinct CDR3 sequences, about 6.6% seen once. The V gene's germline CDR1 is DFQATT and CDR2 SNEGSKA (reference sequence). CDR3 length equals 14 residues. V was cut by 6 bases and J by 3 bases, with 16 bases left in between. Sequencing was performed on PBMCs, taken before TCRalphabeta/CD19-depleted stem cell transplant. The sequence was obtained from a boy between 2 and 10 years old with acute lymphoblastic leukemia, due to receive a stem cell transplant. The chain joins TRBV20-1 to TRBJ2-3, with D possibly being TRBD1 (5 bases). The CDR3 DNA reads TGCAGTGCCTCAAAACCACAGGTTACAGATACGCAGTATTTT. Translation: CSASKPQVTDTQYF.